A selection of T cell receptor beta chains follows, all from one sample in a study of cytomegalovirus exposure and HLA in healthy donors. Sequencing used immunoSEQ multiplex PCR; TCRdb keeps in-frame clones, though not all of them. Found here are about 190,000 clones, about 87% of them singletons; the top ten hold 1% to 1.5%. Material: PBMCs. Source of these receptors: a young man in good health and CMV-seronegative. CDR3s include the opening cysteine and the closing phenylalanine or tryptophan. The D gene is left open where the match is weak. Expanded clones are given a class, and other clones once, few, many or no size at all.

TRBV5-4	once	TRBJ2-1	TRBD2	TGTGCCAGCAGGGCCGGGACTAGCGAAACGAATGAGCAGTTCTTC	CASRAGTSETNEQFF
TRBV7-2	.	TRBJ2-5	.	TGTGCCAGCAGCTCCTTTACGACAGAAAGGCGAGAGACCCAGTACTTC	CASSSFTTERRETQYF
TRBV10-3	few	TRBJ1-1	.	TGTGCCATCTTTATACAGTGGGCTCGAACGGCTTTCTTT	CAIFIQWARTAFF
TRBV2	.	TRBJ2-3	TRBD2	TGTGCCAGCAGTGCCCCGGGGACTAGCGGCCGATTCACAGATACGCAGTATTTT	CASSAPGTSGRFTDTQYF
TRBV5-6	.	TRBJ2-1	TRBD2	TGTGCCAGCAGCTTGGCAATGTCTGGGGGGGTGGGGCAGTTCTTC	CASSLAMSGGVGQFF
TRBV4-1	.	TRBJ1-5	.	TGCGCCAGCAGCCCATCCTATAATCAGCCCCAGCATTTT	CASSPSYNQPQHF
TRBV2	few	TRBJ1-5	TRBD1	TGTGCCAGCAGGGGCCACAGGGGCCCCGGGGGTCAGCCCCAGCATTTT	CASRGHRGPGGQPQHF
TRBV7-6	.	TRBJ1-5	.	TGTGCCAGCAGCTTACTACAGAGCAACCAGCCCCAGCATTTT	CASSLLQSNQPQHF
TRBV4-3	.	TRBJ1-6	TRBD1	TGCGCCAGCAGCCAGGAGACAGGGGTCTATAATTCACCCCTCCACTTT	CASSQETGVYNSPLHF
TRBV27	.	TRBJ2-7	.	TGTGCCAGCAGTTTACGAGGATACGAGCAGTACTTC	CASSLRGYEQYF
TRBV2	.	TRBJ2-2	.	TGTGCCAGCAGTGGGGGAGGGGGGGGGAACACCGGGGAGCTGTTTTTT	CASSGGGGGNTGELFF
TRBV11-2	.	TRBJ2-5	TRBD2	TGTGCCAGCACCTTGACTAGCGGGACGGAGACCCAGTACTTC	CASTLTSGTETQYF
TRBV5-4	.	TRBJ2-3	TRBD1	TGTGCCAGCAGCGGGACAGGACGCACAGATACGCAGTATTTT	CASSGTGRTDTQYF
TRBV10-3	.	TRBJ1-1	.	TGTGCCATCAGTGATGATGGGTGGGTCAGGTCCCAAGGGGGTTTCTTT	CAISDDGWVRSQGGFF
TRBV6-1	.	TRBJ1-2	.	TGTGCCAGCAGTGAAACCCGGGTGAATGGCTACACCTTC	CASSETRVNGYTF
TRBV7-9	once	TRBJ1-2	.	TGTGCCAGCAGCTTAGCTGGGGGGGAGGCCGGCGGCTACACCTTC	CASSLAGGEAGGYTF
TRBV9	once	TRBJ2-3	.	TGTGCCAGCAGCGTAGGTCACACAGATACGCAGTATTTT	CASSVGHTDTQYF
TRBV6-5	once	TRBJ2-5	.	TGTGCCAGCAGTTACTCAGTCGGTAGTTCACAAGAGACCCAGTACTTC	CASSYSVGSSQETQYF
TRBV2	.	TRBJ2-5	TRBD1	TGTGCCAGCAGTGTCTCAGGGGGTGAGACCCAGTACTTC	CASSVSGGETQYF
TRBV28	.	TRBJ1-5	TRBD1	TGTGCCAGCAGTTTTCGCGGACAGGGCAATCAGCCCCAGCATTTT	CASSFRGQGNQPQHF
TRBV5-3	once	TRBJ1-1	.	TGTGCCAGAAAATTGTGGACACTCCCTGCGGGGGCTTTCTTT	CARKLWTLPAGAFF
TRBV5-4	.	TRBJ2-2	TRBD1	TGTGCCAGCAGCCGCGAAACGGACAGGGGCCTTTACACCGGGGAGCTGTTTTTT	CASSRETDRGLYTGELFF
TRBV18	.	TRBJ2-7	TRBD1	TGTGCCAGCTCAGCGTACCAGGGGGCGGATGGCGAGCAGTACTTC	CASSAYQGADGEQYF
TRBV11-2	once	TRBJ2-1	TRBD2	TGTGCCAGCAGCCACCGGTGGCTAGCGGCTATTAGCTCCTACAATGAGCAGTTCTTC	CASSHRWLAAISSYNEQFF
TRBV4-1	.	TRBJ2-5	TRBD1	TGCGCCAGCAGCCAAGGGACAGGGGGCCAAGAGACCCAGTACTTC	CASSQGTGGQETQYF
TRBV7-6	.	TRBJ2-7	.	TGTGCCAGCAGCTCAGGAGGGACGAAATACGAGCAGTACTTC	CASSSGGTKYEQYF
TRBV5-1	.	TRBJ2-2	TRBD2	TGCGCCAGCAGCTGGGGACTAGGAGATAGGGAGCTGTTTTTT	CASSWGLGDRELFF
TRBV30	few	TRBJ2-3	TRBD2	TGTGCCTGGAGTCCTCGATTTCGGACTAGCGGTAGTAGAGATACGCAGTATTTT	CAWSPRFRTSGSRDTQYF
TRBV5-4	.	TRBJ2-7	TRBD2	TGTGCCAGCAGCACCGGGACTAGATCGGGCGAGCAGTACTTC	CASSTGTRSGEQYF
TRBV11-2	.	TRBJ2-2	TRBD2	TGTGCCAGCAGCCTACCCCTAGCGGGAGCCACCGGCGGGGAGCTGTTTTTT	CASSLPLAGATGGELFF
TRBV9	once	TRBJ2-5	TRBD2	TGTGCCAGCAGCGTAGGCGGGAGGCAAGAGACCCAGTACTTC	CASSVGGRQETQYF
TRBV4-1	.	TRBJ2-5	TRBD2	TGCGCCAGCAGCCAAGAGGGCAGGGAGGGAGAGACCCAGTACTTC	CASSQEGREGETQYF
TRBV21-1	few	TRBJ2-7	.	TGTGCCAGCAGCAAAGAGGCGGGACTAGGTCTCTACGAGCAGTACTTC	CASSKEAGLGLYEQYF
TRBV5-6	.	TRBJ1-1	TRBD1	TGTGCCAGCAGCTCATCCTACAGGGGTCGAAGGACTGAAGCTTTCTTT	CASSSSYRGRRTEAFF
TRBV19	.	TRBJ2-1	.	TGTGCCAGTAATAGTGAGGATGAGCAGTTCTTC	CASNSEDEQFF